This T cell receptor (beta chain) derives from a study of technical replicates of blood from a few donors. CDR3 length equals 16 residues. CDR1 and CDR2 (germline): SGHAT, FQDESV (reference sequence). The ends were cut back, 5 bases at V and 4 bases at J, with 20 bases in the middle. Measured with immunoSEQ multiplex PCR; TCRdb has only the in-frame clones, and not every one. The sample has 65,000 to 90,000 clones, approximately 93% seen once; the top ten hold roughly 0.26%. This TCR was recovered from a human donor in good health. The source material was T cells isolated from PBMCs. The chain is built from TRBV11-1 and TRBJ2-5, with D possibly being TRBD1 (6 bases). CDR3 sequence reads: CASSGNTPGDSETQYF. The CDR3 bases are TGTGCCAGCAGCGGAAATACCCCAGGGGATTCAGAGACCCAGTACTTC.